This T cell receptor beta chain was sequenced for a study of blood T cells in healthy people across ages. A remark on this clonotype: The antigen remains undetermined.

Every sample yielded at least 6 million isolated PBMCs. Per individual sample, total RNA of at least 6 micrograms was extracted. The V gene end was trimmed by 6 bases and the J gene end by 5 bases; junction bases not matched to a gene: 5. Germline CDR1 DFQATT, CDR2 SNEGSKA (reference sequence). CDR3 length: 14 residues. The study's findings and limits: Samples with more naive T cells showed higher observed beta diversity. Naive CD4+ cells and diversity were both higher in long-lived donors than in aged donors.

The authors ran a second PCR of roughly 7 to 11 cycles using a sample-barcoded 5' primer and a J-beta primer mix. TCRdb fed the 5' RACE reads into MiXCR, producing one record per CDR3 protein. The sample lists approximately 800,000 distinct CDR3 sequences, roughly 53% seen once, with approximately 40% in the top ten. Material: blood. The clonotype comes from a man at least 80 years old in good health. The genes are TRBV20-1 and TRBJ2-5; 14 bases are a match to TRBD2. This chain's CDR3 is CSAGGLAGVETQYF. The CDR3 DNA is TGCAGTGCAGGGGGACTAGCGGGGGTGGAGACCCAGTACTTC.